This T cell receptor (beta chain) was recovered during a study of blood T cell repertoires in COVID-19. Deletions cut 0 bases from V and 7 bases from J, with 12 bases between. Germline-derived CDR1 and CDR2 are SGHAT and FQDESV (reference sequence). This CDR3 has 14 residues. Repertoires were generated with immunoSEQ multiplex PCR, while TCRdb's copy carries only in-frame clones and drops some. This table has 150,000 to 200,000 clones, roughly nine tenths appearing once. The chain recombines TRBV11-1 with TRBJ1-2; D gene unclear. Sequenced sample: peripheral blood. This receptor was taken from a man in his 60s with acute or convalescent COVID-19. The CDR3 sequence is CASSLAQVSSGYTF. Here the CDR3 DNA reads TGTGCCAGCAGCTTAGCGCAAGTTAGCAGTGGCTACACCTTC.